The clone carrying this T cell receptor beta chain was found once. This sample is drawn from a study of cytomegalovirus exposure and HLA in healthy donors. The PCR used 60 Vbeta and 13 Jbeta primers. Clones were sequenced by immunoSEQ multiplex PCR, and TCRdb holds only the in-frame ones, with some missing. This sample has about 170,000 clones; approximately 83% occur once, and the top ten carry 0.95% to 1.5%. This TCR was recovered from a boy aged 2 to 9 in good health and CMV-seronegative. Material for sequencing was PBMCs.

As DNA, the CDR3 is TGTGCCAGCAGCCCACAGAGCTCTGGGGCCAACGTCCTGACTTTC. Its protein is CASSPQSSGANVLTF. The gene calls are TRBV6-1 and TRBJ2-6, with D unclear. The CDR3 spans 15 residues. V was pared by 6 bases and J by 0 bases, with 9 bases between. Germline V gene sequence: CDR1 MNHNS, CDR2 SASEGT.